The 19 T cell receptor beta chains presented below share a single source sample, sequenced in a study of OX40 agonist ivuxolimab in advanced cancers. Profiled with immunoSEQ multiplex PCR; TCRdb holds only in-frame clones, not every one. The sample has about 60,000 clones; about 89% are singletons. This specimen consisted of CD4+ or CD8+ T cells sorted from blood, obtained in a trial of the OX40 agonist ivuxolimab. The receptors originated from an adult with an advanced solid tumor such as melanoma, head and neck, liver or kidney cancer.

The gene calls are TRBV7-2 and TRBJ2-6, with D unclear. The CDR3 has 15 amino acids. The germline V and J ends were trimmed by 5 bases and 0 bases, with 8 bases remaining between them. Germline-derived CDR1 and CDR2 are SGHTA and FQGNSA. DNA of the CDR3: TGTGCCAGCAGCATAGACGCCTCTGGGGCCAACGTCCTGACTTTC. This codes for CASSIDASGANVLTF.

A single count supports this clone. The V gene is TRBV19, the J gene TRBJ2-1, with 10 bases identical to TRBD2. Losses at the gene ends were 9 bases for V and 11 bases for J; bases not matched to a gene: 13. Per germline, CDR1 LNHDA and CDR2 SQIVND (reference sequence). CDR3 length: 14 amino acids. The CDR3 sequence: CASQGGSGRTQQFF. The CDR3 region has the DNA TGTGCCAGCCAAGGAGGTAGCGGGAGGACCCAGCAGTTCTTC.

This chain links TRBV25-1 with TRBJ1-1, with no clear D. The V end lost 3 bases, the J end lost 8 bases, and 10 bases lay between the germline ends. The CDR3 totals 12 residues. Germline V gene lookup returns CDR1 MGHDK and CDR2 SYGVNS. CDR3 sequence reads: CASSDTIFEAFF. The CDR3 DNA follows: TGTGCCAGCAGTGACACGATATTCGAAGCTTTCTTT.

The V gene is TRBV5-4, the J gene TRBJ2-5; D is unresolved. Germline CDR1 reads SGHNT; CDR2 reads YYREEE (reference sequence). The ends were cut back, 0 bases at V and 5 bases at J, with 14 bases in the middle. This CDR3 has 15 residues. CDR3 nucleotides: TGTGCCAGCAGCTTGGGGCAGCCCCCGGAGGAGACCCAGTACTTC. This encodes CASSLGQPPEETQYF. Full variable domain (remainder filled in from reference TRBV5-4 and TRBJ2-5): ETGVTQSPTHLIKTRGQQVTLRCSSQSGHNTVSWYQQALGQGPQFIFQYYREEENGRGNFPPRFSGLQFPNYSSELNVNALELDDSALYLCASSLGQPPEETQYFGPGTRLLVL.

This chain connects TRBV6-5 to TRBJ1-6; no firm D call. The V gene's germline CDR1 is MNHEY and CDR2 SVGAGI. CDR3 size: 15 residues. V was clipped by 8 bases and J by 7 bases, with 18 bases between them. The CDR3 loop is CASGKTPSRNSPLHF. The CDR3, as DNA: TGTGCCAGCGGAAAAACCCCATCGAGAAATTCACCCCTCCACTTT.

J is TRBJ2-1 and V is TRBV30; 9 positions agree with TRBD2. The germline V gene encodes CDR1 GTSNPN and CDR2 SVGIG (reference sequence). The CDR3 is 15 amino acids. Trimming took 5 bases from V and 8 from J; bases not matched to a gene: 13. In DNA, the CDR3 is TGTGCCTGGGACCAAATAGTCGAGCGGGAGGATGAGCAGTTCTTC. Its protein is CAWDQIVEREDEQFF.

The chain joins TRBV28 to TRBJ1-6; TRBD1 is a possible D gene (6 bases). This CDR3 has 14 amino acids. CDR1 and CDR2 (germline): MDHEN, SYDVKM. The V end lost 2 bases, the J end lost 8 bases, and 10 bases lay between the germline ends. CDR3 sequence (DNA): TGTGCCAGCAGTTTACACAGGGCGGATTCACCCCTCCACTTT. It translates to CASSLHRADSPLHF.

J is TRBJ2-2 and V is TRBV10-3, with 7 bases that match TRBD1. V lost 8 bases and J lost 3; bases outside the gene matches: 9. There are 15 residues in the CDR3. The germline CDR1 and CDR2 sequences are ENHRY and SYGVKD. The CDR3 nucleotides are TGTGCCATCGCCGCTGGCCAGGGGGACACCGGGGAGCTGTTTTTT. It is translated as CAIAAGQGDTGELFF.

This chain uses TRBV7-8 with TRBJ2-5, with D perhaps being TRBD1 or TRBD2 (6 bases each). V lost 4 bases and J lost 5, with 17 bases in between. CDR1 and CDR2 (germline): SGHVS, FQNEAQ. There are 15 residues in the CDR3. The DNA of the CDR3 is TGTGCCAGCAGCTCTCATAGGCTCGGGGGCGAGACCCAGTACTTC. It specifies CASSSHRLGGETQYF.

V is TRBV2 and J is TRBJ2-7; TRBD1 matches at 10 bases. This CDR3 has 14 amino acids. Germline CDR1 is SNHLY and CDR2 is FYNNEI. Trimming at V came to 8 bases and at J to 5 bases, leaving 9 bases not matched to a gene. The DNA of the CDR3 is TGTGCCAGCTTCCCGGGACAGGGGTACCACGAGCAGTACTTC. Its translation is CASFPGQGYHEQYF.

The rearrangement links TRBV7-2 to TRBJ2-3; D gene unclear. This CDR3 is 15 amino acids long. The V end was cut by 0 bases, the J end by 5 bases, with 12 bases between. Germline-derived CDR1 and CDR2 are SGHTA and FQGNSA. The CDR3: CASSLAGPFGDTQYF. The CDR3 DNA is TGTGCCAGCAGCTTAGCAGGGCCTTTCGGAGATACGCAGTATTTT.

This clone appeared once. The J gene is TRBJ2-1, the V gene TRBV28, with D hard to call. V lost 6 bases and J lost 3, with 12 bases in between. Germline loops: CDR1 MDHEN, CDR2 SYDVKM. The CDR3 is 14 amino acids. This chain's CDR3 is CASRYDLDYNEQFF. CDR3 nucleotide sequence: TGTGCCAGCAGGTACGACTTGGACTACAATGAGCAGTTCTTC.

This chain joins TRBV28 and TRBJ2-5; D is perhaps TRBD1 or TRBD2 (6 bases each). Germline lookup yields CDR1 MDHEN and CDR2 SYDVKM. The CDR3 length is 14 residues. V was shortened by 8 bases and J by 5 bases, with 18 bases between the two germline ends. Here the CDR3 DNA reads TGTGCCAGCGTGGCCGGGGGCAGGATGGAGACCCAGTACTTC. Translation gives CASVAGGRMETQYF.

The V and J genes are TRBV9 and TRBJ2-7, with TRBD1 identical over 10 bases. The CDR3 is 17 residues long. The germline V gene has CDR1 SGDLS and CDR2 YYNGEE. The V gene end was trimmed by 3 bases and the J gene end by 2 bases; junction bases not matched to a gene: 11. The CDR3: CASSAVPGTGDTYEQYF. The CDR3 bases are TGTGCCAGCAGCGCCGTCCCCGGGACAGGGGACACCTACGAGCAGTACTTC.

The chain is built from TRBV2 and TRBJ2-7; TRBD2 is a possible D gene (6 bases). The germline V gene has CDR1 SNHLY and CDR2 FYNNEI. CDR3 size: 12 residues. V lost 4 bases and J lost 9, with 13 bases in between. The CDR3 here is CASSGAGPGQYF. Written as DNA, the CDR3 is TGTGCCAGCAGTGGTGCGGGACCCGGGCAGTACTTC. Full variable domain (missing parts from reference TRBV2 and TRBJ2-7): EPEVTQTPSHQVTQMGQEVILRCVPISNHLYFYWYRQILGQKVEFLVSFYNNEISEKSEIFDDQFSVERPDGSNFTLKIRSTKLEDSAMYFCASSGAGPGQYFGPGTRLTVT.

The chain joins TRBV28 to TRBJ2-7; TRBD2 matches 14 bases. Per the germline V gene, CDR1 is MDHEN and CDR2 is SYDVKM. This CDR3 has 19 residues. V trimming: 7 bases; J trimming: 0 bases; junction bases outside the gene matches: 14. CDR3 DNA: TGTGCCAGCATTACCCCCGGGACTAGCGGGAGCCGCAGCTCCTACGAGCAGTACTTC. Amino acid sequence: CASITPGTSGSRSSYEQYF. The variable domain in full, completed from reference TRBV28 and TRBJ2-7, reads DVKVTQSSRYLVKRTGEKVFLECVQDMDHENMFWYRQDPGLGLRLIYFSYDVKMKEKGDIPEGYSVSREKKERFSLILESASTNQTSMYLCASITPGTSGSRSSYEQYFGPGTRLTVT.

The V call is TRBV7-9, the J call TRBJ2-3; weak D call: TRBD2 (6 bases). The CDR3 spans 14 residues. Looked up from germline, CDR1 is SEHNR and CDR2 is FQNEAQ (reference sequence). The germline V and J ends were trimmed by 3 bases and 2 bases, with 9 bases remaining between them. CDR3 DNA sequence: TGTGCCAGCAGCTTTCCGGGACTCACAGATACGCAGTATTTT. Its translation: CASSFPGLTDTQYF. Combining the CDR3 with reference TRBV7-9 and TRBJ2-3 gives the whole variable domain DTGVSQNPRHKITKRGQNVTFRCDPISEHNRLYWYRQTLGQGPEFLTYFQNEAQLEKSRLLSDRFSAERPKGSFSTLEIQRTEQGDSAMYLCASSFPGLTDTQYFGPGTRLTVL.

This chain connects TRBV27 to TRBJ2-7; 8 positions agree with TRBD2. Germline V gene data show CDR1 as MNHEY and CDR2 as SMNVEV (reference sequence). CDR3 length equals 14 residues. With 7 bases clipped from V and 3 bases from J, the junction kept 8 bases outside the gene matches. The chain's CDR3 is CASTLTGTSYEQYF. The CDR3 DNA reads TGTGCCAGCACGCTAACCGGGACTAGCTACGAGCAGTACTTC.

This clone was seen a few times. The chain links TRBV18 to TRBJ2-3; the D is unclear. V dropped 0 bases and J dropped 6 bases, with 10 bases sitting between them. The CDR3 is made up of 14 amino acids. Germline V gene lookup returns CDR1 KGHSH and CDR2 LQKENI. The CDR3 DNA is TGTGCCAGCTCACCACCGCGGTTTGAGGATACGCAGTATTTT. It yields the protein CASSPPRFEDTQYF.